Reported below is one TCR beta chain. This entry is derived from a study of blood T cell repertoires in COVID-19. Across the study: PBMCs, B-cell-depleted T cells, or T cells provided the cDNA or gDNA that made up the material.

Using immunoSEQ multiplex PCR, the repertoire was profiled, and TCRdb retains in-frame clones only, with some absent. The sample records some 300,000 clones, over 85% being singletons. The TCR comes from a woman aged 25 to 39 with COVID-19, enrolled during active disease. The source material was peripheral blood.

CDR3 in amino acids: CASSGGQEGSPLHF. In DNA, the CDR3 is TGTGCCAGCAGTGGGGGACAGGAGGGTTCACCCCTCCACTTT. The chain employs TRBV9 and TRBJ1-6; 8 nucleotides agree with TRBD1. With 5 bases clipped from V and 9 bases from J, the junction kept 7 bases outside the gene matches. Germline V gene sequence: CDR1 SGDLS, CDR2 YYNGEE. The CDR3 loop spans 14 amino acids.